Following are 7 T cell receptor beta chains from one sample sequenced in a study of human T cells and chemical hapten exposure. Unfractionated whole blood served as the source for total RNA extraction. In the library, unique molecular identifiers were attached to individual cDNA molecules. TCRdb reanalysed the reads using MiXCR and keeps one entry per CDR3 protein. The data contain about 120,000 distinct CDR3 sequences, 6.5% to 10% of them seen just once; the ten biggest clones take up 1.1% to 1.5%. Material for sequencing was whole blood. These receptors were taken from a human donor in good health. Some clones in this sample may be carry-over from other donors' samples.

There are many counts of this clonotype. The V and J genes are TRBV4-1 and TRBJ2-5; 12 bases fit TRBD2. Germline values: CDR1 MGHRA, CDR2 YSYEKL. Trimming took 1 base from V and 5 from J; bases not matched to a gene: 2. CDR3 size: 15 residues. CDR3 in amino acids: CASSQASGREETQYF. The CDR3 DNA is TGCGCCAGCAGCCAAGCTAGCGGGAGGGAGGAGACCCAGTACTTC.

Ten or more counts support this clonotype. This chain uses TRBV7-6 with TRBJ2-5, with D possibly being TRBD1 (5 bases). This CDR3 has 13 amino acids. Per germline, CDR1 SGHVS and CDR2 FNYEAQ. Trimming removed 6 bases from V and 5 bases from J, with 13 bases in between. In DNA form, the CDR3 reads TGTGCCAGCAGGCCCAGGGTCTCGGAGACCCAGTACTTC. Its protein is CASRPRVSETQYF.

The chain recombines TRBV27 with TRBJ2-7, with D perhaps matching TRBD1 (5 bases). V was clipped by 9 bases and J by 0 bases, with 12 bases between them. Per germline, CDR1 MNHEY and CDR2 SMNVEV (reference sequence). The CDR3 runs 13 residues. This CDR3 is CASSLTGSYEQYF. CDR3 bases: TGTGCCAGTTCCCTTACAGGCTCCTACGAGCAGTACTTC.

This clonotype was counted between two and nine times. J is TRBJ2-1 and V is TRBV5-6; 14 nucleotides agree with TRBD2. CDR3 size: 15 residues. V shed 4 bases, J shed 7 bases, and the junction held 4 bases outside the gene matches. Germline V lookup: CDR1 SGHDT, CDR2 YYEEEE. The DNA of the CDR3 is TGTGCCAGCAGCCCCGGGACTAGCGGGAGTAATGAGCAGTTCTTC. The encoded protein is CASSPGTSGSNEQFF.

This clonotype was seen more than once but under ten times. The chain couples TRBV19 to TRBJ1-5, with 9 bases matching TRBD1. The V gene's germline CDR1 is LNHDA and CDR2 SQIVND (reference sequence). This CDR3 region has 15 residues. J was trimmed by 5 bases and V by 4 bases; bases with no gene match: 6. The CDR3 DNA reads as TGTGCCAGTAGTACCGACAGGGGGGACGATCAGCCCCAGCATTTT. It translates to CASSTDRGDDQPQHF. The entire variable domain, with the rest obtained from reference TRBV19 and TRBJ1-5, is as follows: DGGITQSPKYLFRKEGQNVTLSCEQNLNHDAMYWYRQDPGQGLRLIYYSQIVNDFQKGDIAEGYSVSREKKESFPLTVTSAQKNPTAFYLCASSTDRGDDQPQHFGDGTRLSIL.

As to this clonotype: A read error may produce the germline difference seen at one junction end. The chain joins TRBV4-3 to TRBJ2-6, with TRBD1 matching over 8 bases. Germline V gene lookup returns CDR1 LGHNA and CDR2 YSLEER. This CDR3 has 18 amino acids. CDR3 sequence: CANSQDRGGFSGANVLTF. CDR3 bases: TGCGCCAACAGCCAAGACAGGGGCGGATTCTCTGGGGCCAACGTCCTGACTTTC.

This clonotype was seen only a few times. This chain uses TRBV19 with TRBJ2-1; the match to TRBD2 covers 8 bases. Germline lookup yields CDR1 LNHDA and CDR2 SQIVND (reference sequence). With 5 bases clipped from V and 6 bases from J, the junction kept 15 bases outside the gene matches. This CDR3 region has 17 residues. Here the CDR3 reads CASSAPIAGPRVNEQFF. In DNA form, the CDR3 reads TGTGCCAGTAGTGCCCCGATAGCGGGACCTAGGGTCAATGAGCAGTTCTTC.